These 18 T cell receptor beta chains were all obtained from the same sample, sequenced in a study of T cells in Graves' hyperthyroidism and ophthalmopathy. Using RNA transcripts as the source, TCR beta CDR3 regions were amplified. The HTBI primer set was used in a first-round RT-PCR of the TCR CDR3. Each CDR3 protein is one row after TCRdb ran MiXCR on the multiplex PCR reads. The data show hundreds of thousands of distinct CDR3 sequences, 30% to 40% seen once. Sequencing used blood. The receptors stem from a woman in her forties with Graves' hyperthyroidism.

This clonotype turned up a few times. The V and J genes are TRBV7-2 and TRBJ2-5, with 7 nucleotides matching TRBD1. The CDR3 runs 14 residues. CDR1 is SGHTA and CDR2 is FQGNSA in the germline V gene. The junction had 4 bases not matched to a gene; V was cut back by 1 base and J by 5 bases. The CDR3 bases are TGTGCCAGCAGCTTAGATACACAGGGGGAGACCCAGTACTTC. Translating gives CASSLDTQGETQYF.

The CDR3 DNA follows: TGTGCCAGTAGTATAGATCTCGGCTCTGGGGCCAACGTCCTGACTTTC. Its protein product is CASSIDLGSGANVLTF. The rearrangement uses TRBV19 and TRBJ2-6, with D hard to call. The V end lost 0 bases, the J end lost 0 bases, and 6 bases lay between the germline ends. Germline CDR1 reads LNHDA; CDR2 reads SQIVND (reference sequence). This CDR3 is 16 amino acids long.

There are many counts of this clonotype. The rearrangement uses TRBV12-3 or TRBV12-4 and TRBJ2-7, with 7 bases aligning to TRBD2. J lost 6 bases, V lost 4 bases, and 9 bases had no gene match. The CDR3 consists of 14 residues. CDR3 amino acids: CASSSGEGEGEQYF. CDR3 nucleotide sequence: TGTGCCAGCAGTTCGGGGGAGGGTGAAGGCGAGCAGTACTTC.

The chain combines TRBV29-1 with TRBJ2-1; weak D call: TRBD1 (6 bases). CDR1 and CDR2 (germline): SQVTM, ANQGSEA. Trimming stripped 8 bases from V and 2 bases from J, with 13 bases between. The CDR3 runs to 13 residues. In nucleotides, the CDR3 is TGCAGCAGCTCGGGACACCCCTACAATGAGCAGTTCTTC. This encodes CSSSGHPYNEQFF.

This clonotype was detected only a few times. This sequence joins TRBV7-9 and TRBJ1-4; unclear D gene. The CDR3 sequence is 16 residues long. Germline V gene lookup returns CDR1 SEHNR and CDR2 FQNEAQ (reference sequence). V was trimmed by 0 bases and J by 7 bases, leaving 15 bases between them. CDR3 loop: CASSLAVSAFPEKLFF. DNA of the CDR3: TGTGCCAGCAGCTTAGCGGTTTCCGCCTTCCCTGAAAAACTGTTTTTT.

The DNA of the CDR3 is TGTGCCAGCAGCTCCGGGACAGGGGGATCGGACACTGAAGCTTTCTTT. Protein sequence: CASSSGTGGSDTEAFF. This sequence joins TRBV13 and TRBJ1-1; 11 bases are a match to TRBD1. The germline V gene encodes CDR1 PRHDT and CDR2 FYEKMQ (reference sequence). The CDR3 spans 16 residues. J gave up 3 bases and V 4 bases, and 7 bases lay outside the gene matches.

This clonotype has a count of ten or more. The CDR3 coding sequence is TGTGCCAGTAATCTCGACGGGGACTATGGCTACACCTTC. It translates to CASNLDGDYGYTF. This chain links TRBV19 with TRBJ1-2; D is ambiguous. V was shortened by 7 bases and J by 3 bases, with 12 bases between the two germline ends. Germline-derived CDR1 and CDR2 are LNHDA and SQIVND (reference sequence). The CDR3 contains 13 residues.

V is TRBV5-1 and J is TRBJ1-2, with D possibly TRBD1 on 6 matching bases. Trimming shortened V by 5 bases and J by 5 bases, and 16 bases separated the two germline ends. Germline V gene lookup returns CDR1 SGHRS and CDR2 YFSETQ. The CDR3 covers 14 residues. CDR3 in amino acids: CASSSSRDTYGYTF. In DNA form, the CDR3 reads TGCGCCAGCAGTTCTTCCCGGGACACGTATGGCTACACCTTC.

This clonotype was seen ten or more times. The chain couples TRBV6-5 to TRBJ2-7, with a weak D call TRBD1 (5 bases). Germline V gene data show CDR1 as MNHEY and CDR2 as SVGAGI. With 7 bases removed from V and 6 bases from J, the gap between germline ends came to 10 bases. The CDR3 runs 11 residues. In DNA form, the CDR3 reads TGTGCCAGCACGGAACAGGTCGAGCAGTACTTC. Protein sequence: CASTEQVEQYF.

The CDR3 protein is CASSPGWTPPKVTQYF. The CDR3 DNA sequence: TGTGCCAGCTCACCTGGGTGGACACCCCCGAAGGTGACCCAGTACTTC. This chain joins TRBV9 and TRBJ2-5, with D possibly TRBD1 on 5 matching bases. The CDR3 consists of 16 residues. Germline lookup yields CDR1 SGDLS and CDR2 YYNGEE. Trimming removed 7 bases from V and 7 bases from J, with 26 bases in between. The entire variable domain, with the rest obtained from reference TRBV9 and TRBJ2-5, is as follows: DSGVTQTPKHLITATGQRVTLRCSPRSGDLSVYWYQQSLDQGLQFLIQYYNGEERAKGNILERFSAQQFPDLHSELNLSSLELGDSALYFCASSPGWTPPKVTQYFGPGTRLLVL.

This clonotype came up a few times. CDR3: CASSLGPPRRSDTEAFF. CDR3 nucleotide sequence: TGTGCCAGCAGCTTAGGGCCCCCGAGGCGCTCGGACACTGAAGCTTTCTTT. The chain uses TRBV7-9 and TRBJ1-1; D gene unclear. Trimming took 1 base from V and 3 from J, leaving 18 bases between them. The CDR3 totals 17 residues. Germline V gives CDR1 SEHNR, CDR2 FQNEAQ (reference sequence).

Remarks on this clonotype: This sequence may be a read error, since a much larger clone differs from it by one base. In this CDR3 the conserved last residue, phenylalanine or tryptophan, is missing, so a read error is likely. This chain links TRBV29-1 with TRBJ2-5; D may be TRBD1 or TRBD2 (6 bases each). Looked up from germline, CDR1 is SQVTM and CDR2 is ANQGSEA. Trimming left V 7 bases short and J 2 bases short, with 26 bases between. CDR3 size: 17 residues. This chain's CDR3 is CSAGAVNEGKSQETQYL. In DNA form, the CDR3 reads TGCAGCGCGGGGGCAGTTAACGAGGGGAAATCTCAAGAGACCCAGTACCTC.

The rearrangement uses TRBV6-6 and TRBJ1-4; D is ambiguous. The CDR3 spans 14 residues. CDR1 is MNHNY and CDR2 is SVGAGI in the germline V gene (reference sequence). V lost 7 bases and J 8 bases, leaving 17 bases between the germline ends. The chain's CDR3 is CASTLTDQIEKLFF. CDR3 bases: TGTGCCAGCACTCTGACGGATCAAATCGAAAAACTGTTTTTT.

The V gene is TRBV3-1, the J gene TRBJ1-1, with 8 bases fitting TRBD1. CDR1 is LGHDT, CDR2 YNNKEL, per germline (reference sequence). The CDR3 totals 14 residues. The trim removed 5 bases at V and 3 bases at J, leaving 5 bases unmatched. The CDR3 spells CASSFGQGYTEAFF. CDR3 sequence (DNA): TGTGCCAGCAGCTTTGGACAGGGATACACTGAAGCTTTCTTT.

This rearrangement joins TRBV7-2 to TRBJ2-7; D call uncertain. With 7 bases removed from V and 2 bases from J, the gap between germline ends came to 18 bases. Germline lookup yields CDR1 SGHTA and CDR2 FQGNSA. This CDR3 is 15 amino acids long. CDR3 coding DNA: TGTGCCAGCACCCCCACCTTTGACCGAGCCTACGAGCAGTACTTC. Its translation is CASTPTFDRAYEQYF.

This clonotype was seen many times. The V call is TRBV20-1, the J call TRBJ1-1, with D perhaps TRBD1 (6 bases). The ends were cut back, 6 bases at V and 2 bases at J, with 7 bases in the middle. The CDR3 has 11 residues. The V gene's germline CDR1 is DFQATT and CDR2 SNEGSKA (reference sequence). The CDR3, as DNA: TGCAGTGCAGGGGGAAACACTGAAGCTTTCTTT. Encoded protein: CSAGGNTEAFF.

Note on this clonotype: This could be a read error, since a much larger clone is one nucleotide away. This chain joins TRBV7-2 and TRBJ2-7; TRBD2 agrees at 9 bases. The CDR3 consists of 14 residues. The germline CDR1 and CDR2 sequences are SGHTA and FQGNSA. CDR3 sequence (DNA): TGTGCCAGCAGGAGTAGCGGGGGCTCCTACGAGCAGCACTTC. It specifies CASRSSGGSYEQHF. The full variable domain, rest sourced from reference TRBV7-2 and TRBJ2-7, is GAGVSQSPSNKVTEKGKDVELRCDPISGHTALYWYRQSLGQGLEFLIYFQGNSAPDKSGLPSDRFSAERTGGSVSTLTIQRTQQEDSAVYLCASRSSGGSYEQHFGPGTRLTVT.

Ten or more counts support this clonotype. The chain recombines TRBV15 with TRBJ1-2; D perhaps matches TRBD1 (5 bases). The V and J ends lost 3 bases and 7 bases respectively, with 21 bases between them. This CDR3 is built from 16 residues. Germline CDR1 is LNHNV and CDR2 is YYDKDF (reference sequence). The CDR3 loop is CATSSDTGAQTGGYTF. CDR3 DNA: TGTGCCACCAGCAGTGATACTGGGGCCCAAACCGGTGGCTACACCTTC.